A selection of T cell receptor beta chains follows, all from one sample in a study of shared clonotypes between healthy human individuals. Produced via immunoSEQ multiplex PCR; TCRdb's table is partial and in-frame only. The data contain 2,500,000 or so clones, under 95% of them singletons. The sequenced sample consisted of naive CD4+ T cells from PBMCs. The receptors were sampled from a man between 18 and 29 years old in good health. Some clones in this sample may be carry-over from other donors' samples. Both conserved end residues are part of each CDR3.

j_call v_call cdr3_aa
TRBJ2-3 TRBV9 CASSPTPPSVGTDTQYF
TRBJ1-2 TRBV28 CASSPPGSYGYTF
TRBJ1-1 TRBV10-3 CAISDWGLNTEAFF
TRBJ2-3 TRBV28 CARQGTSDNTDTQYF
TRBJ2-7 TRBV10-3 CAISMDGYEQYF
TRBJ2-1 TRBV2 CASRPGLASPNEQFF
TRBJ2-1 TRBV6-4 CASSVLAGSYNEQFF
TRBJ2-1 TRBV7-2 CASSFEGPASYNEQFF
TRBJ2-2 TRBV19 CASSIRRRQGRTGELFF
TRBJ2-1 TRBV5-1 CASNAVAGSYNEQFF
TRBJ2-1 TRBV6-5 CASRPGTSGRREQFF
TRBJ1-3 TRBV6-1 CASSESGVSGNTIYF
TRBJ2-2 TRBV5-1 CASSSDRPGVSGELFF
NA TRBV5-4 CASSLGSSYEQYF
TRBJ2-2 TRBV5-1 CASSSQGGSSTGELFF
TRBJ1-1 TRBV5-3 CAGQGYAEAFF
TRBJ1-1 TRBV5-6 CASSLYKRPNTEAFF